This TCR beta chain emerged from a study of T cells in Graves' hyperthyroidism and ophthalmopathy. There are many counts of this clonotype. The antigen is unknown. Not enrolled were patients with uncontrolled infection, other autoimmune disease, pregnancy or lactation. CDR1 is SGHTA, CDR2 FQGNSA, per germline. The V end lost 8 bases, the J end lost 4 bases, and 14 bases lay between the germline ends. The CDR3 is made up of 13 amino acids. Study outcomes and limitations: Before onset, ophthalmopathy was predicted by the model a median 6.5 months earlier. Ophthalmopathy was separated from stable hyperthyroidism by a 13 V-J model. Blood samples included most of the expanded thyroid clonotypes exceeding 0.001.

TCR beta CDR3 sequences were amplified from RNA transcripts. The HTBI primer set was used in a first-round RT-PCR of the TCR CDR3. TCRdb ran MiXCR on the multiplex PCR reads and lists one entry per CDR3 protein. This sample has 480,000 or so distinct CDR3 sequences, with 46% found just once. This TCR came from an adult woman with Graves' disease, either hyperthyroidism or ophthalmopathy (not recorded which). Sample: peripheral blood or thyroid tissue (not recorded which). The rearrangement links TRBV7-2 to TRBJ1-1, with D unclear. The CDR3 sequence is CASARVRGTEAFF. DNA for the CDR3: TGTGCCAGCGCGAGGGTTCGGGGCACTGAAGCTTTCTTT.